The clone carrying this T cell receptor (beta chain) occurred a few times. The source of the sample is a study of human T cells and chemical hapten exposure. Study details: The study lasted roughly 26 weeks, and patients were dosed weekly with diphenylcyclopropenone on the scalp throughout.

With V trimmed by 6 bases and J by 1 base, 4 bases remained unmatched. Germline CDR1 and CDR2: SGHRS and YFSETQ. This CDR3 comprises 15 residues. Library preparation tagged each individual cDNA molecule with a unique molecular identifier. TCRdb recomputed calls from the RACE reads with MiXCR, one row per CDR3 protein. The sample includes about 350,000 distinct CDR3 sequences, about 5% of them seen just once. Time point denoted: pre-sensitization, week 0. Treatment described: therapeutic diphenylcyclopropenone sensitization with weekly scalp DPC. It was from unfractionated whole blood that total RNA was extracted.

The sequence was obtained from a woman younger than 35 with alopecia areata. Some clones in this sample may be carry-over from other donors' samples. The chain links TRBV5-1 to TRBJ2-5; 12 bases fit TRBD2. Sequenced here: whole blood, sampled in connection with sensitization to the hapten diphenylcyclopropenone (DPC). The CDR3 DNA sequence: TGCGCCAGCACCCTAGCGGGGGGGTCCCAAGAGACCCAGTACTTC. Protein product: CASTLAGGSQETQYF.